This entry features one TCR beta chain sequence. Its antigen remains unknown. These data originate in a study of T cell responses to AZD1222 COVID-19 vaccine. Study conclusions and caveats: Reportedly, nearly half of unique spike TCRs recognized epitopes outside B.1.351/B.1.1.7 mutations. The sample set comprised mostly white British donors with more females, and clonal diversity was possibly underestimated.

Germline CDR1 is SGHVS and CDR2 is FQNEAQ. Trimming shortened V by 0 bases and J by 6 bases, and 12 bases separated the two germline ends. This CDR3 contains 16 residues. Profiling relied on immunoSEQ multiplex PCR, and the TCRdb table lists in-frame clones only, not all of them. This sample has under 95,000 clones, with approximately 89% found just once. This chain uses TRBV7-8 with TRBJ1-6; D is uncertain. The origin of this receptor is an adult in good health. This specimen consisted of peripheral blood, obtained on day 0 of AZD1222 vaccination. The CDR3 reads CASSLAGGRGNSPLHF. Written as DNA, the CDR3 is TGTGCCAGCAGCTTAGCTGGTGGGAGAGGTAATTCACCCCTCCACTTT.